This TCR beta chain is drawn from a study of identical twins. Germline-derived CDR1 and CDR2 are SGHKS and YYEKEE (reference sequence). The CDR3 has 15 amino acids. Trimming cost V 0 bases and J 4 bases, with 10 bases left between them. Template switching added a universal primer binding site, and final cDNA carried unique molecular identifiers. Using its own MiXCR run on the 5' RACE reads, TCRdb lists one record per CDR3 protein. The table includes 500,000 to 600,000 distinct CDR3 sequences, 20% to 25% detected once. These sequences were also reported in another study, on T cells expressing NK-cell markers. This second study notes: Sorting was limited to alpha-beta TCR-expressing T cells with an anti-gamma-delta TCR antibody in several experiments. In several donors, these clonotypes also led the CD3+CD56-NKG2C+ fraction. Questions lingered over whether expanded NKG2C+ T cell clones were HCMV-specific.

Input material: CD4+ T cells sorted from blood. This chain uses TRBV5-5 with TRBJ2-2; possible D gene TRBD1, 5 bases. This clonotype originated in a woman under 30 in good health. The CDR3 is CASSLVRVATGELFF. In nucleotides, the CDR3 is TGTGCCAGCAGCTTGGTCAGGGTGGCCACCGGGGAGCTGTTTTTT.